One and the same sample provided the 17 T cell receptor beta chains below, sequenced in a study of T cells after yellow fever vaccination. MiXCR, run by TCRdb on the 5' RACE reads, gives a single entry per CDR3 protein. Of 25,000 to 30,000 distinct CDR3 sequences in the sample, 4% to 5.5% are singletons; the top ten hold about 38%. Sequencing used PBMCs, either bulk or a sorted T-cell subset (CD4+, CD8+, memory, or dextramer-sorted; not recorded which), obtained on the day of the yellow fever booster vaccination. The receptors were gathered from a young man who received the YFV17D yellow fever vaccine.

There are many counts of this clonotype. CDR3 coding DNA: TGCAGCGTTGTAAAGGAGTCGGACGGAAACACCATATATTTT. It encodes CSVVKESDGNTIYF. The chain carries TRBV29-1 and TRBJ1-3; D call uncertain. The CDR3 has 14 amino acids. Germline-derived CDR1 and CDR2 are SQVTM and ANQGSEA. V lost 4 bases and J 4 bases, leaving 14 bases between the germline ends.

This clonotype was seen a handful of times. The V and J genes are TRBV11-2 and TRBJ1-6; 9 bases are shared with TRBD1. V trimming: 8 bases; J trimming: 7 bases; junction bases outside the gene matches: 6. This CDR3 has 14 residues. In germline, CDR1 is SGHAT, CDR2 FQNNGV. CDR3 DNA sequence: TGTGCCAGCGCGGGACAGGGTGGCAATTCACCCCTCCACTTT. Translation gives CASAGQGGNSPLHF. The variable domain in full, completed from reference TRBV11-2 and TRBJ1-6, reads EAGVAQSPRYKIIEKRQSVAFWCNPISGHATLYWYQQILGQGPKLLIQFQNNGVVDDSQLPKDRFSAERLKGVDSTLKIQPAKLEDSAVYLCASAGQGGNSPLHFGNGTRLTVT.

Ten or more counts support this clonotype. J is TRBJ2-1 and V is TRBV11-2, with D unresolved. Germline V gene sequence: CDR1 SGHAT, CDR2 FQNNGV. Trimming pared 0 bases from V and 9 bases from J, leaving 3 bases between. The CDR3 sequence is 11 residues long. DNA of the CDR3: TGTGCCAGCAGCTTAGACTTTGAGCAGTTCTTC. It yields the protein CASSLDFEQFF.

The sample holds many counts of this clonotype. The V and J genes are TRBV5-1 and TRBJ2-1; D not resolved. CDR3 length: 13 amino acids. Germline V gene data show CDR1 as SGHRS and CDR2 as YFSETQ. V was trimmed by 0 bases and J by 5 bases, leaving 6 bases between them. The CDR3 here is CASSLGFDNEQFF. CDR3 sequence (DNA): TGCGCCAGCAGCTTGGGTTTCGACAATGAGCAGTTCTTC. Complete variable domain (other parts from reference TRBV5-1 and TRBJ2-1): KAGVTQTPRYLIKTRGQQVTLSCSPISGHRSVSWYQQTPGQGLQFLFEYFSETQRNKGNFPGRFSGRQFSNSRSEMNVSTLELGDSALYLCASSLGFDNEQFFGPGTRLTVL.

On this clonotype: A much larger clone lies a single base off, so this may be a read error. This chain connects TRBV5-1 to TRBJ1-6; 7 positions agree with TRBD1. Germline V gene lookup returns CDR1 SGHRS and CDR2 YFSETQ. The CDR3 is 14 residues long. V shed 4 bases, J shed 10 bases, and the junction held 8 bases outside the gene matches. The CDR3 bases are TGCGCCAGCAGCCCGGGACAGCCTAAGTCACCCCTCCACTTT. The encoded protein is CASSPGQPKSPLHF.

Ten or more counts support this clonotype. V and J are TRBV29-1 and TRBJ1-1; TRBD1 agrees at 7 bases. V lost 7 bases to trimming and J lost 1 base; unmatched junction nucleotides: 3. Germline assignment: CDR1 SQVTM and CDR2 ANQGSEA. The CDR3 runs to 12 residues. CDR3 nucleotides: TGCAGCGGGGGGACAGAGAACACTGAAGCTTTCTTT. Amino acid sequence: CSGGTENTEAFF.

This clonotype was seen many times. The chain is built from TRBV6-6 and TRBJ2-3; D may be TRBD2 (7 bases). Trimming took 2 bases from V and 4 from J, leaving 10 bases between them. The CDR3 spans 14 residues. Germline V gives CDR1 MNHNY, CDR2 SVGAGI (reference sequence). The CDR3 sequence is CASSYGGAADTQYF. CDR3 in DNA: TGTGCCAGCAGTTACGGGGGGGCCGCAGATACGCAGTATTTT.

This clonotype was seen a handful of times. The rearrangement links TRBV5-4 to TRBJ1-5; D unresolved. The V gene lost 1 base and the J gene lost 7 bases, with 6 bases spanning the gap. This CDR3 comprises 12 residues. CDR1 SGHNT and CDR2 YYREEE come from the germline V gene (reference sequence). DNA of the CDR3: TGTGCCAGCAGCTTGTGGGGACAGCCCCAGCATTTT. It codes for CASSLWGQPQHF.

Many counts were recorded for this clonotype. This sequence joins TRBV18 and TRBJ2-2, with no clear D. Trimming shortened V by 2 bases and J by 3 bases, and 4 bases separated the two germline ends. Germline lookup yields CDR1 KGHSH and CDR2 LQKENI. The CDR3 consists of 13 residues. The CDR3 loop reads CASSPTDTGELFF. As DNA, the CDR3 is TGTGCCAGCTCACCAACGGACACCGGGGAGCTGTTTTTT.

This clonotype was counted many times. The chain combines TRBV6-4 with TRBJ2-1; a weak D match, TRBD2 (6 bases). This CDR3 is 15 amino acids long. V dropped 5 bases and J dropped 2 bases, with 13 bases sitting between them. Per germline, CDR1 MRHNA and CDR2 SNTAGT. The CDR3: CASSPGGSPYNEQFF. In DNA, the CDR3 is TGTGCCAGCAGTCCCGGGGGAAGCCCCTACAATGAGCAGTTCTTC.

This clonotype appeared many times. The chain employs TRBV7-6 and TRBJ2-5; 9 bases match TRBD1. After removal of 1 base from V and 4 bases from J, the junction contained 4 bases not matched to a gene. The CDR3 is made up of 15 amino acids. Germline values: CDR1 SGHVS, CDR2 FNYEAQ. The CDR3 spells CASSLGTGGSETQYF. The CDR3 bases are TGTGCCAGCAGCTTAGGTACAGGGGGCTCAGAGACCCAGTACTTC.

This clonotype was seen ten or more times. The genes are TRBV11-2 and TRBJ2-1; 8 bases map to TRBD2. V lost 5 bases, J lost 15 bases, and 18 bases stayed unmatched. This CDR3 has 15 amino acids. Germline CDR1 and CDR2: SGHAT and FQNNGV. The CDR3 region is CASSHSGGPVRGGFF. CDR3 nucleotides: TGTGCCAGCAGCCACAGCGGGGGCCCCGTCCGGGGAGGGTTCTTC. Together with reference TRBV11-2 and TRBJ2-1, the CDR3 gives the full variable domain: EAGVAQSPRYKIIEKRQSVAFWCNPISGHATLYWYQQILGQGPKLLIQFQNNGVVDDSQLPKDRFSAERLKGVDSTLKIQPAKLEDSAVYLCASSHSGGPVRGGFFGPGTRLTVL.

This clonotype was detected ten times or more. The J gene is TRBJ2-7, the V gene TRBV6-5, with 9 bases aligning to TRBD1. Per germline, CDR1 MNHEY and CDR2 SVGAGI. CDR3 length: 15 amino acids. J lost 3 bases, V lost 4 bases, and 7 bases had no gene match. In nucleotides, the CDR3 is TGTGCCAGCAGTTCACCGGGACAGGGCATCTACGAGCAGTACTTC. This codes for CASSSPGQGIYEQYF.

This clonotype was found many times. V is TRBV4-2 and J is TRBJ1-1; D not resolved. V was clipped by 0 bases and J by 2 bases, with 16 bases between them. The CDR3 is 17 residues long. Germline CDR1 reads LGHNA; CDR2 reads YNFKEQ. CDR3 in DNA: TGTGCCAGCAGCCAAGATAAGTCTCGCGGGGTCAACACTGAAGCTTTCTTT. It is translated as CASSQDKSRGVNTEAFF.

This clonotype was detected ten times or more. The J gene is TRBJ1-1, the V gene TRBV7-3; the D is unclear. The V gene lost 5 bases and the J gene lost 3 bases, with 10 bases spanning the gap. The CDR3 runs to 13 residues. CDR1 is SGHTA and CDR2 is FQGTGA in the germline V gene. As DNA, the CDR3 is TGTGCCAGCAGCCATATGAGGGACACTGAAGCTTTCTTT. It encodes CASSHMRDTEAFF.

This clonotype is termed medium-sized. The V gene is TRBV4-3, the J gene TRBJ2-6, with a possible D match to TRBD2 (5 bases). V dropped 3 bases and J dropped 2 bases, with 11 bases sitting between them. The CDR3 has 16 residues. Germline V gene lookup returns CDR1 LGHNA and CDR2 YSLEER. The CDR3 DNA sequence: TGCGCCAGCAGCCAGGTGTCCGGGACTGGGGCCAACGTCCTGACTTTC. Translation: CASSQVSGTGANVLTF.

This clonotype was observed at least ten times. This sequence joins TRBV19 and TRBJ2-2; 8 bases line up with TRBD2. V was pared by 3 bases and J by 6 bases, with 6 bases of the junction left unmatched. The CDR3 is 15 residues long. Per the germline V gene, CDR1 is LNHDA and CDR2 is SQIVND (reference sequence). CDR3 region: CASSIRSGDAGELFF. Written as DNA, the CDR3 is TGTGCCAGTAGTATCCGTAGCGGGGACGCCGGGGAGCTGTTTTTT.